These T cell receptor beta chains were read from a single sample in a study of T cell responses to AZD1222 COVID-19 vaccine. Here immunoSEQ multiplex PCR was the method, and the copy in TCRdb shows in-frame clones only, minus some. Of approximately 89,000 clones detected, about 88% appear once; the ten largest clones hold 2.8%. Sequencing used peripheral blood, obtained on day 0 of AZD1222 vaccination. The receptor set was obtained from an adult in good health. CDR3s include the opening cysteine and the closing phenylalanine or tryptophan. Each record gives: J gene, clone size, CDR3 length, V gene, D gene, CDR3 DNA, CDR3 protein. A D gene is named only where the DNA matches it firmly. Rows give clone size only sometimes, using once, few, many, or a class for an expanded clone.

TRBJ1-2 | NA | 15 | TRBV6-5 | NA | TGTGCCAGCAGACAACCTAGGGGGGGCGCCTATGGCTACACCTTC | CASRQPRGGAYGYTF
TRBJ1-5 | NA | 16 | TRBV19 | NA | TGTGCCAGTAGTATGATGGAAAGGTTGGGACGAGAGCCCCAGCATTTT | CASSMMERLGREPQHF
TRBJ2-3 | NA | 13 | TRBV5-4 | NA | TGTGTTTCCCACGAGCGAACCACAGATACGCAGTATTTT | CVSHERTTDTQYF
TRBJ1-2 | NA | 14 | TRBV15 | NA | TGTGCCACCAGCACCCCATCGGGGGATCAAGGCTACACCTTC | CATSTPSGDQGYTF
TRBJ1-1 | NA | 15 | TRBV19 | NA | TGTGCCAGTAGGACGAGCCTAGGAAGGAACACTGAAGCTTTCTTT | CASRTSLGRNTEAFF
TRBJ1-5 | NA | 14 | TRBV10-3 | TRBD1 | TGTGCCATCAGTTTGACAGGGGCGGGCCAGCCCCAGCATTTT | CAISLTGAGQPQHF
TRBJ1-2 | NA | 14 | TRBV20-1 | TRBD1 | TGCAGTGCTAGTGGGGACAGGGCCATTTCCGGCTACACCTTC | CSASGDRAISGYTF
TRBJ2-3 | NA | 12 | TRBV12-3/TRBV12-4 | TRBD2 | TGTGCCAGCACCCCGGGAGGTGGAGCGCAGTATTTT | CASTPGGGAQYF
TRBJ1-1 | NA | 14 | TRBV18 | NA | TGTGCCAGCTCACCGAAGGGGCTGGGAACTGAAGCTTTCTTT | CASSPKGLGTEAFF
TRBJ2-1 | NA | 13 | TRBV18 | NA | TGTGCCAGCTCACTTCAGGGGACTAATGAGCAGTTCTTC | CASSLQGTNEQFF
TRBJ2-7 | NA | 13 | TRBV28 | NA | TGTGCCCCCAGGCGGCTAGGATCCTACGAGCAGTACTTC | CAPRRLGSYEQYF
TRBJ2-7 | NA | 14 | TRBV4-3 | TRBD2 | TGCGCCAGCAGCCATAGTGGGGGGGAATACGAGCAGTACTTC | CASSHSGGEYEQYF
TRBJ1-2 | NA | 14 | TRBV18 | NA | TGTGCCAGCTCACCAGGACAGAGTTACTATGGCTACACCTTC | CASSPGQSYYGYTF
TRBJ1-1 | NA | 15 | TRBV7-9 | TRBD1 | TGTGCCAGCAGTCTCAACAGGGGGCAAGAGGCTGAAGCTTTCTTT | CASSLNRGQEAEAFF
TRBJ2-2 | NA | 15 | TRBV28 | TRBD1 | TGTGCCAGCACCGACCGAGGGGGCGCCGGCGGGGAGCTGTTTTTT | CASTDRGGAGGELFF
TRBJ1-6 | once | 12 | TRBV6-2/TRBV6-3 | NA | TGTGCCAGCAGCGTAGGGAATTCACCCCTCCACTTT | CASSVGNSPLHF
TRBJ2-4 | NA | 14 | TRBV19 | NA | TGTGCCAGTAGTAGGGGACTAGCCAAAAACATTCAGTACTTC | CASSRGLAKNIQYF
TRBJ1-6 | NA | 14 | TRBV6-5 | NA | TGTGCCGGCGCGTCTGGACATGATAATTCACCCCTCCACTTT | CAGASGHDNSPLHF
TRBJ1-6 | once | 17 | TRBV4-3 | NA | TGCGCCAGCAGCAACGGGCGGGGGATAGGATTAAACTCACCCCTCCACTTT | CASSNGRGIGLNSPLHF
TRBJ2-7 | NA | 13 | TRBV9 | TRBD1 | TGTGCCAGCAGCCCTCGGACAGGGACCGAGCAGTACTTC | CASSPRTGTEQYF
TRBJ1-1 | NA | 15 | TRBV10-1 | TRBD1 | TGCGCCATCCGGGACAGGGGGCCCCCTAACACTGAAGCTTTCTTT | CAIRDRGPPNTEAFF
TRBJ1-4 | NA | 16 | TRBV6-5 | NA | TGTGCCAGCAGTTACCAAGGACGGCTAACTAATGAAAAACTGTTTTTT | CASSYQGRLTNEKLFF
TRBJ1-4 | NA | 14 | TRBV11-2 | NA | TGTGCCAGCAGCCCCGAGCAGGGGAGGGAAAAACTGTTTTTT | CASSPEQGREKLFF
TRBJ1-5 | few | 15 | TRBV2 | NA | TGTGCCAGCAGGGCCGACCAGTATAGCAATCAGCCCCAGCATTTT | CASRADQYSNQPQHF
TRBJ1-3 | NA | 17 | TRBV5-4 | NA | TGTGCCAGCAGCTTTTTGCGGGCGGGGGGATCCGGAAACACCATATATTTT | CASSFLRAGGSGNTIYF
TRBJ1-1 | NA | 14 | TRBV11-1 | TRBD1 | TGTGCCAGCAGCCCCCGGACAGGGAACACTGAAGCTTTCTTT | CASSPRTGNTEAFF
TRBJ2-2 | NA | 14 | TRBV6-5 | TRBD2 | TGTGCCAGCAGGACTAGCGTCGGGGTCGGGGAGCTGTTTTTT | CASRTSVGVGELFF